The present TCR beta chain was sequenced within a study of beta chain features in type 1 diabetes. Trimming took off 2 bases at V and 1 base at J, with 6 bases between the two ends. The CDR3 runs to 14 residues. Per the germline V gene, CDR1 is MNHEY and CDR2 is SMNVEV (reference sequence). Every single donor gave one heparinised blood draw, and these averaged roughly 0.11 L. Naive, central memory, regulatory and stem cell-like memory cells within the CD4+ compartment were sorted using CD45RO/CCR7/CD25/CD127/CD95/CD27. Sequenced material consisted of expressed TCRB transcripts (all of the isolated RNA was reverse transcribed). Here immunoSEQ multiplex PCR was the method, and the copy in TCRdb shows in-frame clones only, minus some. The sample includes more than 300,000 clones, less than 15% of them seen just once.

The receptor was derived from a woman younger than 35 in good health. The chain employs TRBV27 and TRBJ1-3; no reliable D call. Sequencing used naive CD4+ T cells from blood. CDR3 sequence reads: CASSLTSSGNTIYF. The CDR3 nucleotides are TGTGCCAGCAGTTTAACATCGTCTGGAAACACCATATATTTT.